A selection of T cell receptor beta chains follows, all from one sample in a study of blood T cell repertoires in COVID-19. Some clones are missing from TCRdb's copy, which holds only in-frame ones; the method was immunoSEQ multiplex PCR. The sample lists nearly 400,000 clones, roughly nine tenths seen once, with approximately 1.5% in the top ten. Source material: PBMCs or T cells enriched from blood (not recorded which). The origin of the receptors is a woman in her thirties who had recovered from COVID-19. The CDR3 runs from the conserved cysteine through the conserved F or W. D genes are given only for firm matches. Not every row has a clone size; where given, it reads once, few, many or a size class.

J: TRBJ2-3
V: TRBV9
D: .
size: .
CDR3: CASSVSADTQYF
DNA: TGTGCCAGCAGCGTATCTGCAGATACGCAGTATTTT

J: TRBJ2-3
V: TRBV24-1
D: TRBD2
size: .
CDR3: CATSDSTPSGGNTDTQYF
DNA: TGTGCCACCAGTGACTCCACCCCTAGCGGGGGGAACACAGATACGCAGTATTTT

J: TRBJ2-1
V: TRBV27
D: TRBD2
size: .
CDR3: CASSLEGTSGNEQFF
DNA: TGTGCCAGCAGTTTAGAGGGGACTAGCGGCAATGAGCAGTTCTTC

J: TRBJ2-7
V: TRBV5-1
D: TRBD1
size: .
CDR3: CASRTGQGGSYEQYF
DNA: TGCGCCAGCAGGACCGGACAGGGGGGCTCCTACGAGCAGTACTTC

J: TRBJ2-7
V: TRBV7-8
D: .
size: .
CDR3: CASSLMGARANEQYF
DNA: TGTGCCAGCAGCTTAATGGGGGCTAGAGCTAACGAGCAGTACTTC

J: TRBJ2-1
V: TRBV6-5
D: .
size: .
CDR3: CASSYGRVREQFF
DNA: TGTGCCAGCAGTTACGGCAGGGTTCGAGAGCAGTTCTTC

J: TRBJ2-3
V: TRBV7-3
D: .
size: .
CDR3: CASRGTDTQYF
DNA: TGTGCCAGCCGGGGGACAGATACGCAGTATTTT

J: TRBJ2-1
V: TRBV10-2
D: TRBD2
size: once
CDR3: CASSDMTSGSRSEQFF
DNA: TGCGCCAGCAGTGACATGACTAGCGGGAGCCGCAGTGAGCAGTTCTTC

J: TRBJ2-7
V: TRBV7-2
D: .
size: .
CDR3: CASSSESYEQYF
DNA: TGTGCCAGCAGCTCCGAGTCCTACGAGCAGTACTTC

J: TRBJ2-2
V: TRBV7-2
D: TRBD2
size: .
CDR3: CASSTRLAGLTGELFF
DNA: TGTGCCAGCAGCACCCGACTAGCGGGGCTAACCGGGGAGCTGTTTTTT

J: TRBJ1-2
V: TRBV5-5
D: .
size: .
CDR3: CASSRPGGRERGYTF
DNA: TGTGCCAGCAGCCGACCTGGTGGGAGAGAGAGGGGCTACACCTTC

J: TRBJ2-5
V: TRBV5-1
D: .
size: .
CDR3: CASSFGLLSETQYF
DNA: TGCGCCAGCAGCTTCGGGTTGCTTTCGGAGACCCAGTACTTC

J: TRBJ2-2
V: TRBV3-1/TRBV3-2
D: TRBD2
size: .
CDR3: CASSQQYSKERGGPNTGELFF
DNA: TGTGCCAGCAGCCAACAGTACAGTAAGGAGCGGGGGGGACCCAACACCGGGGAGCTGTTTTTT

J: TRBJ2-1
V: TRBV7-8
D: TRBD2
size: .
CDR3: CASSRVSGGDYNEQFF
DNA: TGTGCCAGCAGCCGAGTTAGCGGGGGGGATTACAATGAGCAGTTCTTC

J: TRBJ2-3
V: TRBV25-1
D: TRBD2
size: .
CDR3: CASSTGAGGGTDTQYF
DNA: TGTGCCAGCAGTACCGGGGCGGGGGGTGGCACAGATACGCAGTATTTT

J: TRBJ1-2
V: TRBV29-1
D: .
size: .
CDR3: CSVPLSNYGYTF
DNA: TGCAGCGTGCCCTTGAGTAACTATGGCTACACCTTC

J: TRBJ2-1
V: TRBV4-1
D: TRBD2
size: few
CDR3: CASSRGSGSADEQFF
DNA: TGCGCCAGCAGCCGGGGTAGCGGGAGTGCGGATGAGCAGTTCTTC

J: TRBJ2-4
V: TRBV13
D: TRBD1
size: once
CDR3: CASSPGTGPGIQYF
DNA: TGTGCCAGCAGCCCCGGGACAGGGCCCGGCATTCAGTACTTC

J: TRBJ1-1
V: TRBV5-4
D: .
size: .
CDR3: CASSPRQNTEAFF
DNA: TGTGCCAGCAGCCCTCGACAAAACACTGAAGCTTTCTTT

J: TRBJ1-2
V: TRBV12-3/TRBV12-4
D: TRBD1
size: .
CDR3: CASRGTGLRGYTF
DNA: TGTGCCAGCAGGGGGACAGGGCTTAGGGGCTACACCTTC

J: TRBJ1-5
V: TRBV15
D: .
size: .
CDR3: CATSRDRQAYQPQHF
DNA: TGTGCCACCAGCAGAGATAGACAAGCCTATCAGCCCCAGCATTTT

J: TRBJ2-2
V: TRBV3-1/TRBV3-2
D: .
size: .
CDR3: CASSQIGGPNTGELFF
DNA: TGTGCCAGCAGCCAAATCGGGGGACCGAACACCGGGGAGCTGTTTTTT

J: TRBJ2-5
V: TRBV24-1
D: TRBD1
size: .
CDR3: CATSGGKTGDPETQYF
DNA: TGTGCCACCAGTGGGGGAAAAACAGGGGATCCTGAGACCCAGTACTTC

J: TRBJ1-3
V: TRBV6-6
D: .
size: .
CDR3: CASSYVGGNTIYF
DNA: TGTGCCAGCAGTTACGTTGGGGGGAACACCATATATTTT

J: TRBJ1-4
V: TRBV18
D: .
size: .
CDR3: CASSQQGGGEKLFF
DNA: TGTGCCAGCTCACAGCAGGGAGGAGGAGAAAAACTGTTTTTT

J: TRBJ1-1
V: TRBV30
D: .
size: .
CDR3: CASARGGRTEAFF
DNA: TGTGCCTCGGCCCGGGGGGGAAGGACTGAAGCTTTCTTT